One sample yielded the 8 T cell receptor beta chains listed below, sequenced in a study of blood T cells in healthy people across ages. The second PCR ran about 6 to 12 cycles with a sample-barcoded 5' primer and J-beta primers. TCRdb passed the 5' RACE reads through MiXCR, listing each CDR3 protein once. Seen here are 750,000 to 950,000 distinct CDR3 sequences, around a quarter observed once, and the top ten hold around 2.9%. The sample was also linked to a second study, of T cells of mothers and their children.

Sequenced input: blood. The receptors stem from a boy younger than 18 in good health.

The V and J genes are TRBV7-9 and TRBJ2-5, with D perhaps matching TRBD1 (5 bases). CDR3 length: 15 residues. V lost 5 bases and J 0 bases, leaving 13 bases between the germline ends. CDR1 is SEHNR and CDR2 is FQNEAQ in the germline V gene (reference sequence). CDR3 protein: CASSRQTPYQETQYF. The CDR3 DNA follows: TGTGCCAGCAGCCGACAGACACCGTACCAAGAGACCCAGTACTTC.

The V gene is TRBV12-3 or TRBV12-4, the J gene TRBJ2-3, with D unresolved. The CDR3 has 15 amino acids. The V gene lost 7 bases and the J gene lost 6 bases, with 20 bases spanning the gap. The CDR3 DNA is TGTGCCAGCACCCCAAATAGTGGCCCCACTGATACGCAGTATTTT. It translates to CASTPNSGPTDTQYF.

This clonotype was found a few times. The chain joins TRBV3-1 to TRBJ2-2, with 8 bases lining up with TRBD2. Germline V gene lookup returns CDR1 LGHDT and CDR2 YNNKEL (reference sequence). The V gene end was trimmed by 11 bases and the J gene end by 6 bases; junction bases not matched to a gene: 14. CDR3 length: 15 residues. CDR3 sequence reads: CAVQTSERSAGELFF. The CDR3 DNA follows: TGTGCCGTCCAGACTAGCGAAAGGTCCGCCGGGGAGCTGTTTTTT.

A few counts support this clonotype. The chain combines TRBV24-1 with TRBJ1-1, with TRBD1 identical over 10 bases. V was clipped by 6 bases and J by 4 bases; unmatched bases: 10. The length of the CDR3 is 16 residues. The germline gives CDR1 KGHDR, CDR2 SFDVKD. The CDR3 protein is CATSTTSRDRGTEAFF. CDR3 sequence (DNA): TGTGCCACCAGTACAACGTCCCGGGACAGGGGCACTGAAGCTTTCTTT.

Details on this clonotype: A read error may produce the germline difference seen at one junction end. The chain links TRBV24-1 to TRBJ2-1, with 7 bases matching TRBD1. Germline V gene lookup returns CDR1 KGHDR and CDR2 SFDVKD. This CDR3 is 14 amino acids long. The CDR3 loop is CVTSEVGQYNEQFF. The CDR3 nucleotides are TGTGTCACCAGTGAGGTGGGACAGTACAATGAGCAGTTCTTC.

The chain employs TRBV12-5 and TRBJ1-4; the D gene is possibly TRBD1 (6 bases). The CDR3 is made up of 14 amino acids. The germline V gene encodes CDR1 LGHNT and CDR2 FRNRAP. V gave up 6 bases and J gave up 5 bases, with 13 bases separating them. CDR3: CASGTGTPNEKLFF. CDR3 DNA: TGTGCTAGTGGAACCGGGACACCGAATGAAAAACTGTTTTTT.

This clonotype was seen a handful of times. V usage is TRBV7-2 and J usage is TRBJ1-1, with D uncertain. V dropped 5 bases and J dropped 0 bases, with 10 bases sitting between them. The CDR3 loop spans 14 amino acids. The germline CDR1 and CDR2 sequences are SGHTA and FQGNSA. The CDR3 here is CASSPSTMNTEAFF. The CDR3 DNA is TGTGCCAGCAGCCCGAGTACCATGAACACTGAAGCTTTCTTT.

In its sample, this clonotype was seen many times. The rearrangement uses TRBV5-1 and TRBJ2-7, with 10 bases identical to TRBD1. V was clipped by 0 bases and J by 2 bases; unmatched bases: 2. CDR3 length: 15 amino acids. Germline V gene sequence: CDR1 SGHRS, CDR2 YFSETQ. The CDR3 protein is CASSLGTGGTYEQYF. The DNA for the CDR3 is TGCGCCAGCAGCTTGGGGACAGGGGGAACCTACGAGCAGTACTTC.